These T cell receptor beta chains were read from a single sample in a study of blood T cell repertoires in COVID-19. Assay: immunoSEQ multiplex PCR; the TCRdb copy retains only in-frame clones and omits some. The sample includes about 430,000 clones, about 88% of them seen just once. The sequenced sample consisted of PBMCs or T cells enriched from blood (not recorded which). The receptors derive from a woman aged 18-29 years who had been exposed to COVID-19. The CDR3 runs from the conserved cysteine through the conserved F or W. Expanded clones are given a class, and other clones once, few, many or no size at all.

>TRBV7-9|-
CASSYTGDTEAFF
>TRBV13|-
CASSLGGTRATGELFF
>TRBV3-1/TRBV3-2|-
CASSRTSYEQYF
>TRBV5-5|-
CASSPALGGYGYTF
>TRBV19|-
CVSLDRTRGNTIYF
>TRBV29-1|-
CSVDGSGLADQETQYF
>TRBV18|few
CASSPRLTNRQGVNSPLHF
>TRBV29-1|once
CSVESPRQEVNYGYTF
>TRBV5-6|-
CASSLATGGTRDTQYF
>TRBV7-8|-
CASSLTEYSNQPQHF
>TRBV7-9|-
CASSLRSPGQGGGQPQHF
>TRBV10-3|-
CAISEADRANQPQHF
>TRBV6-4|-
CASSGGAGANVLTF
>TRBV5-1|few
CASSLGTGDNQPQHF
>TRBV27|-
CASTMRGRAGDTQYF
>TRBV7-6|-
CASSPRGSPGNTIYF
>TRBV7-2|-
CASSLGRPLGELFF
>TRBV23-1|-
CASSQPYRAFHYGYTF
>TRBV28|-
CASSSSPSNEQFF